The next 17 T cell receptor beta chains were all read from a single sample in a study of human T cells and chemical hapten exposure. A single record per CDR3 protein comes from TCRdb applying MiXCR to the RACE reads. The sample yields about 65,000 distinct CDR3 sequences, about 6% seen once. Time point here: healthy volunteer bleed at 6 weeks. Unfractionated whole blood served as the source for total RNA extraction. The source material was whole blood. The source of these receptors is a female donor in good health. Some clones in this sample may be carry-over from other donors' samples.

This clonotype was counted at least ten times. This rearrangement joins TRBV7-8 to TRBJ2-3; D gene uncertain. Germline-derived CDR1 and CDR2 are SGHVS and FQNEAQ. The ends were cut back, 1 base at V and 4 bases at J, with 9 bases in the middle. CDR3 length: 14 residues. CDR3 residues: CASSLGHSSDTQYF. CDR3 DNA: TGTGCCAGCAGCTTAGGCCATTCGTCAGATACGCAGTATTTT. Full variable domain (rest looked up from reference TRBV7-8 and TRBJ2-3): GAGVSQSPRYKVAKRGQDVALRCDPISGHVSLFWYQQALGQGPEFLTYFQNEAQLDKSGLPSDRFFAERPEGSVSTLKIQRTQQEDSAVYLCASSLGHSSDTQYFGPGTRLTVL.

This clonotype was detected ten times or more. V is TRBV4-2 and J is TRBJ2-1; 13 nucleotides agree with TRBD2. Germline values: CDR1 LGHNA, CDR2 YNFKEQ. The CDR3 spans 17 residues. The V and J ends lost 1 base and 6 bases, in that order; junction bases with no gene match: 6. CDR3 amino acids: CASSQVGTSGNLNEQFF. CDR3 DNA sequence: TGTGCCAGCAGCCAAGTGGGGACTAGCGGGAACCTCAATGAGCAGTTCTTC.

This clonotype was counted only a few times. The chain employs TRBV20-1 and TRBJ2-3; TRBD2 is a possible D gene (5 bases). CDR3 length: 15 amino acids. Germline values: CDR1 DFQATT, CDR2 SNEGSKA (reference sequence). Between the trimmed V and J ends, which lost 0 bases and 6 bases, there was a span of 16 bases. The DNA for the CDR3 is TGCAGTGCTAGAGACAGCGGACTCGCTTCGGATACGCAGTATTTT. Its translation: CSARDSGLASDTQYF.

There are a few counts of this clonotype. The genes are TRBV12-3 or TRBV12-4 and TRBJ2-3, with 8 bases aligning to TRBD2. The CDR3 covers 12 residues. Unmatched junction bases numbered 7, after V lost 7 bases and J lost 10 bases. CDR3 DNA: TGTGCCAGCAACCATTTGGGACTAGCGCAGTATTTT. Its translation: CASNHLGLAQYF.

The V call is TRBV7-2, the J call TRBJ2-7; D remains unclear. The CDR3 is 14 amino acids. V lost 0 bases to trimming and J lost 5 bases, with 11 bases between them. Germline V lookup: CDR1 SGHTA, CDR2 FQGNSA. The CDR3, as DNA: TGTGCCAGCAGCTTAGCTTTGGACCGGGACGAGCAGTACTTC. Translated, it gives CASSLALDRDEQYF.

This clonotype occurred a few times. For the CDR3, the DNA is TGTGCCATCAGTGAGTCGGGGTCAGAGACCCAGTACTTC. It translates to CAISESGSETQYF. The rearrangement links TRBV10-3 to TRBJ2-5; the D is unclear. The V end lost 0 bases, the J end lost 4 bases, and 6 bases lay between the germline ends. This CDR3 contains 13 residues. CDR1 and CDR2 (germline): ENHRY, SYGVKD.

The chain has TRBV2 and TRBJ2-3; the D gene is possibly TRBD2 (5 bases). The germline gives CDR1 SNHLY, CDR2 FYNNEI. This CDR3 has 16 residues. The V end lost 1 base, the J end lost 2 bases, and 13 bases lay between the germline ends. The CDR3 bases are TGTGCCAGCAGTGAAGGCCTAGCCCCCTACACAGATACGCAGTATTTT. Translation: CASSEGLAPYTDTQYF. Together with reference TRBV2 and TRBJ2-3, the CDR3 gives the full variable domain: EPEVTQTPSHQVTQMGQEVILRCVPISNHLYFYWYRQILGQKVEFLVSFYNNEISEKSEIFDDQFSVERPDGSNFTLKIRSTKLEDSAMYFCASSEGLAPYTDTQYFGPGTRLTVL.

The table lists this clonotype with many counts. The chain carries TRBV4-2 and TRBJ1-2; D possibly corresponds to TRBD1 (6 bases). Germline lookup yields CDR1 LGHNA and CDR2 YNFKEQ. V was clipped by 4 bases and J by 3 bases, with 15 bases between them. This CDR3 spans 15 amino acids. CDR3 residues: CASSPKGGYDYGYTF. The CDR3 DNA follows: TGTGCCAGCAGCCCGAAGGGGGGCTACGACTATGGCTACACCTTC.

Details on this clonotype: A single base separates this from a much larger clone, so it may be a read error. A read error is likely, as this CDR3 ends without the conserved phenylalanine or tryptophan. This chain links TRBV27 with TRBJ2-1; 7 bases are a match to TRBD1. CDR3 length equals 14 residues. Germline V CDR1 and CDR2: MNHEY, SMNVEV (reference sequence). Losses at the gene ends were 5 bases for V and 2 bases for J; bases not matched to a gene: 3. CDR3 sequence (DNA): TGTGCCAGCAGTCTAGGGGGCACCTACAATGAGCAGTTCTCC. Protein: CASSLGGTYNEQFS.

Concerning this clonotype itself: A read error is possible here, since a much larger clone lies one base away. The J gene is TRBJ2-4, the V gene TRBV18; 7 bases align to TRBD1. The CDR3 loop spans 15 amino acids. Germline loops: CDR1 KGHSH, CDR2 LQKENI. The CDR3 DNA sequence: TGTCCCAGCTCGGTAACAGGGGTTGCCAAAAACATTCAGTACTTC. Amino acid sequence: CPSSVTGVAKNIQYF.

Comment on this clonotype: A much larger clone differs from this one at a single base, so this may be a read error. V is TRBV29-1 and J is TRBJ1-1, with unresolved D. CDR1 and CDR2 (germline): SQVTM, ANQGSEA. The CDR3 covers 12 residues. The DNA of the CDR3 is TGCAGCGTTCGGCGTATGAACACTGAAGCTTACTTT. Encoded protein: CSVRRMNTEAYF.

This clonotype was detected many times. J is TRBJ1-2 and V is TRBV29-1; D is perhaps TRBD1 (5 bases). In germline, CDR1 is SQVTM, CDR2 ANQGSEA. CDR3 length: 13 residues. V was trimmed by 1 base and J by 8 bases, leaving 14 bases between them. The CDR3 loop is CSVEGGFGDGYTF. For the CDR3, the DNA is TGCAGCGTTGAAGGGGGGTTTGGGGACGGCTACACCTTC.

CDR3 bases: TGCAGTGCTAGAGGGGTCCCAGCGGGAGTAGACGAGCAGTACTTC. It translates to CSARGVPAGVDEQYF. This sequence joins TRBV20-1 and TRBJ2-7; 8 nucleotides match TRBD2. The trim removed 1 base at V and 5 bases at J, leaving 10 bases unmatched. CDR3 length: 15 amino acids. In germline, CDR1 is DFQATT, CDR2 SNEGSKA (reference sequence).

The V call is TRBV6-6, the J call TRBJ2-1, with 15 bases that match TRBD2. The CDR3 is made up of 16 amino acids. With 3 bases clipped from V and 7 bases from J, the junction kept 4 bases outside the gene matches. Germline CDR1 MNHNY, CDR2 SVGAGI (reference sequence). CDR3 in amino acids: CASSYRTSGRANEQFF. DNA for the CDR3: TGTGCCAGCAGTTATCGGACTAGCGGGAGGGCGAATGAGCAGTTCTTC.

In this sample, this clonotype turned up many times. The V gene is TRBV2, the J gene TRBJ1-2; D gene unclear. The CDR3 extends over 9 amino acids. CDR1 and CDR2 from the germline V gene are SNHLY and FYNNEI. V was cut by 7 bases and J by 8 bases, with 5 bases left in between. CDR3 sequence (DNA): TGTGCCAGCATGGGCGGCTACACCTTC. Its protein is CASMGGYTF.

At least ten counts were recorded for this clonotype. The chain is built from TRBV7-2 and TRBJ1-6; TRBD1 is a possible D gene (5 bases). The germline V gene encodes CDR1 SGHTA and CDR2 FQGNSA. The V end lost 5 bases, the J end lost 9 bases, and 20 bases lay between the germline ends. This CDR3 is 16 amino acids long. CDR3 in DNA: TGTGCCAGCAGCCCTAGTGGGGGGGAGGGGCTTTCACCCCTCCACTTT. The encoded protein is CASSPSGGEGLSPLHF.

This clonotype was counted ten times or more. The CDR3 bases are TGTGCCAGCAGGCCCCCACTAGGGGCCAATGAGCAGTTCTTC. Its translation: CASRPPLGANEQFF. The chain recombines TRBV6-2 or TRBV6-3 with TRBJ2-1; the D call may be TRBD1 or TRBD2 (5 bases each). Looked up from germline, CDR1 is MNHEY and CDR2 is SVGEGT. The CDR3 runs to 14 residues. Deletions cut 6 bases from V and 6 bases from J, with 15 bases between.